The rows below give T cell receptor beta chains drawn from one sample of a study of Ad26.COV2.S vaccination and SARS-CoV-2 variants. Clones were read by immunoSEQ multiplex PCR, and TCRdb kept only the in-frame ones, dropping some. Of about 350,000 clones in the sample, about 89% are singletons; the top ten hold around 5.3%. Specimen: peripheral blood, collected in a trial of Ad26.COV2.S vaccine versus placebo. Receptor source: a person between 18 and 60 years old who received the Ad26.COV2.S COVID-19 vaccine or a placebo. Each CDR3 is given with its conserved first and last residue. Fields, in order: D gene, V gene, clone size, J gene, CDR3 protein, CDR3 DNA. D genes are given only for firm matches. A row's size may be missing; if present it is once, few, many or a size class.

d_call: .
v_call: TRBV5-6
clone_size: once
j_call: TRBJ2-2
cdr3_aa: CASSWTLRRGNTGELFF
cdr3_nt: TGTGCCAGCAGCTGGACCCTCCGCAGGGGAAACACCGGGGAGCTGTTTTTT

d_call: .
v_call: TRBV7-9
clone_size: .
j_call: TRBJ2-1
cdr3_aa: CASSERLPVPNEQFF
cdr3_nt: TGTGCCAGCAGCGAACGACTCCCCGTGCCCAATGAGCAGTTCTTC

d_call: TRBD1
v_call: TRBV11-2
clone_size: .
j_call: TRBJ1-2
cdr3_aa: CASSFGTGNYGYTF
cdr3_nt: TGTGCCAGCAGCTTTGGGACAGGGAACTATGGCTACACCTTC

d_call: .
v_call: TRBV24-1
clone_size: once
j_call: TRBJ1-5
cdr3_aa: CATSDLPASYQPQHF
cdr3_nt: TGTGCCACCAGTGATTTGCCGGCGTCCTACCAGCCCCAGCATTTT

d_call: .
v_call: TRBV5-1
clone_size: few
j_call: TRBJ1-1
cdr3_aa: CASSTERTMNTEAFF
cdr3_nt: TGCGCCAGCAGCACTGAGAGAACTATGAACACTGAAGCTTTCTTT

d_call: TRBD2
v_call: TRBV4-1
clone_size: .
j_call: TRBJ2-3
cdr3_aa: CASSQGTSGRASDTQYF
cdr3_nt: TGCGCCAGCAGCCAAGGGACTAGCGGGAGGGCAAGCGATACGCAGTATTTT

d_call: .
v_call: TRBV27
clone_size: .
j_call: TRBJ2-1
cdr3_aa: CASSTRQDYRDEQFF
cdr3_nt: TGTGCCAGCAGTACCCGACAGGACTACCGAGATGAGCAGTTCTTC

d_call: .
v_call: TRBV28
clone_size: .
j_call: TRBJ2-7
cdr3_aa: CASSLFPYEQYF
cdr3_nt: TGTGCCAGCAGTTTATTCCCCTACGAGCAGTACTTC

d_call: .
v_call: TRBV1
clone_size: .
j_call: TRBJ1-5
cdr3_aa: CTSSQSGKRTGCYSNQPQHF
cdr3_nt: TGCACCAGCAGCCAATCCGGGAAGAGGACAGGGTGTTATAGCAATCAGCCCCAGCATTTT

d_call: TRBD1
v_call: TRBV7-9
clone_size: .
j_call: TRBJ2-5
cdr3_aa: CASSGAPGQENEETQYF
cdr3_nt: TGTGCCAGCAGCGGAGCTCCGGGACAGGAGAATGAAGAGACCCAGTACTTC

d_call: .
v_call: TRBV10-3
clone_size: .
j_call: TRBJ1-1
cdr3_aa: CAISERVGMGTEAFF
cdr3_nt: TGTGCCATCAGTGAGAGGGTGGGTATGGGTACTGAAGCTTTCTTT

d_call: TRBD1
v_call: TRBV19
clone_size: .
j_call: TRBJ2-1
cdr3_aa: CASSRDRVSNEQFF
cdr3_nt: TGTGCCAGTAGTAGGGACAGGGTCAGCAATGAGCAGTTCTTC

d_call: TRBD1
v_call: TRBV19
clone_size: .
j_call: TRBJ2-7
cdr3_aa: CASSTGQGLSSYEQYF
cdr3_nt: TGTGCCAGTAGTACAGGACAGGGATTAAGCTCCTACGAGCAGTACTTC

d_call: TRBD1
v_call: TRBV5-1
clone_size: .
j_call: TRBJ2-3
cdr3_aa: CASSIDRGADTQYF
cdr3_nt: TGCGCCAGCAGCATCGACAGGGGTGCAGATACGCAGTATTTT

d_call: TRBD1
v_call: TRBV6-2/TRBV6-3
clone_size: .
j_call: TRBJ1-1
cdr3_aa: CASSYVRGGMNTEAFF
cdr3_nt: TGTGCCAGCAGTTACGTCAGGGGGGGAATGAACACTGAAGCTTTCTTT

d_call: .
v_call: TRBV19
clone_size: .
j_call: TRBJ1-5
cdr3_aa: CASSGQLDSNQPQHF
cdr3_nt: TGTGCCAGTAGTGGACAGCTAGATAGCAATCAGCCCCAGCATTTT

d_call: .
v_call: TRBV27
clone_size: .
j_call: TRBJ2-7
cdr3_aa: CANRWVYEQYF
cdr3_nt: TGTGCCAACCGGTGGGTCTACGAGCAGTACTTC

d_call: .
v_call: TRBV5-1
clone_size: .
j_call: TRBJ2-1
cdr3_aa: CASSNPQPGDANNEQFF
cdr3_nt: TGCGCCAGCAGCAACCCACAACCGGGGGACGCTAACAATGAGCAGTTCTTC

d_call: .
v_call: TRBV28
clone_size: .
j_call: TRBJ1-2
cdr3_aa: CASSFTGGGYTF
cdr3_nt: TGTGCCAGCAGTTTTACAGGTGGGGGCTACACCTTC

d_call: TRBD2
v_call: TRBV4-1
clone_size: .
j_call: TRBJ2-1
cdr3_aa: CASSRLAGSSSYNEQFF
cdr3_nt: TGCGCCAGCAGCAGACTAGCGGGCAGTAGCTCCTACAATGAGCAGTTCTTC

d_call: TRBD1
v_call: TRBV2
clone_size: .
j_call: TRBJ2-1
cdr3_aa: CASSAGTGGYEQFF
cdr3_nt: TGTGCCAGCAGTGCCGGGACAGGGGGCTATGAGCAGTTCTTC

d_call: .
v_call: TRBV12-3/TRBV12-4
clone_size: .
j_call: TRBJ2-7
cdr3_aa: CASSLVTSYEQYF
cdr3_nt: TGTGCCAGCAGTTTAGTAACGAGCTACGAGCAGTACTTC

d_call: .
v_call: TRBV5-1
clone_size: once
j_call: TRBJ2-2
cdr3_aa: CASERGHNTGELFF
cdr3_nt: TGCGCCAGCGAGCGGGGACACAACACCGGGGAGCTGTTTTTT

d_call: TRBD2
v_call: TRBV9
clone_size: .
j_call: TRBJ2-3
cdr3_aa: CASSDPGTSGSTDTQYF
cdr3_nt: TGTGCCAGCAGCGACCCCGGGACTAGCGGGAGTACAGATACGCAGTATTTT

d_call: .
v_call: TRBV28
clone_size: .
j_call: TRBJ2-5
cdr3_aa: CASSPRRLLETQYF
cdr3_nt: TGTGCCAGCAGTCCACGACGGCTACTAGAGACCCAGTACTTC

d_call: .
v_call: TRBV7-9
clone_size: .
j_call: TRBJ2-2
cdr3_aa: CASSLTGPFIGTGELFF
cdr3_nt: TGTGCCAGCAGCTTAACAGGGCCGTTCATCGGCACCGGGGAGCTGTTTTTT

d_call: .
v_call: TRBV7-2
clone_size: .
j_call: TRBJ2-1
cdr3_aa: CASSPPVPDDNEQFF
cdr3_nt: TGTGCCAGCAGCCCCCCCGTCCCGGACGACAATGAGCAGTTCTTC

d_call: TRBD1
v_call: TRBV15
clone_size: .
j_call: TRBJ1-6
cdr3_aa: CATSGSGGNSPLHF
cdr3_nt: TGTGCCACCAGCGGATCAGGGGGTAATTCACCCCTCCACTTT

d_call: .
v_call: TRBV4-3
clone_size: .
j_call: TRBJ1-2
cdr3_aa: CASSHTINYGYTF
cdr3_nt: TGCGCCAGCAGCCACACAATCAACTATGGCTACACCTTC

d_call: .
v_call: TRBV3-1/TRBV3-2
clone_size: .
j_call: TRBJ1-1
cdr3_aa: CASSREMNTEAFF
cdr3_nt: TGTGCCAGCAGCCGCGAGATGAACACTGAAGCTTTCTTT

d_call: .
v_call: TRBV5-1
clone_size: few
j_call: TRBJ1-1
cdr3_aa: CASSLGTLNTEAFF
cdr3_nt: TGCGCCAGCAGCTTGGGGACGCTGAACACTGAAGCTTTCTTT

d_call: .
v_call: TRBV30
clone_size: few
j_call: TRBJ1-3
cdr3_aa: CAWNRGNAGNTIYF
cdr3_nt: TGTGCCTGGAATCGGGGGAATGCTGGAAACACCATATATTTT

d_call: .
v_call: TRBV4-2
clone_size: few
j_call: TRBJ1-3
cdr3_aa: CASRDTDSGNTIYF
cdr3_nt: TGTGCCAGCAGGGACACGGATTCTGGAAACACCATATATTTT

d_call: TRBD1
v_call: TRBV28
clone_size: .
j_call: TRBJ1-5
cdr3_aa: CASHKQGATFSNQPQHF
cdr3_nt: TGTGCCAGCCACAAACAGGGGGCGACTTTTAGCAATCAGCCCCAGCATTTT

d_call: TRBD2
v_call: TRBV3-1/TRBV3-2
clone_size: .
j_call: TRBJ2-7
cdr3_aa: CASSQESRTSGNYEQYF
cdr3_nt: TGTGCCAGCAGCCAAGAATCACGGACTAGCGGGAACTACGAGCAGTACTTC

d_call: .
v_call: TRBV11-2
clone_size: .
j_call: TRBJ2-6
cdr3_aa: CASSPRTDSSGANVLTF
cdr3_nt: TGTGCCAGCAGCCCCCGGACGGATAGCTCTGGGGCCAACGTCCTGACTTTC

d_call: .
v_call: TRBV28
clone_size: .
j_call: TRBJ1-1
cdr3_aa: CASSLLQGIMNTEAFF
cdr3_nt: TGTGCCAGCAGTTTACTCCAGGGGATCATGAACACTGAAGCTTTCTTT

d_call: TRBD1
v_call: TRBV3-1/TRBV3-2
clone_size: .
j_call: TRBJ2-5
cdr3_aa: CASSQGTGVQETQYF
cdr3_nt: TGTGCCAGCAGCCAAGGGACAGGGGTCCAAGAGACCCAGTACTTC

d_call: TRBD1
v_call: TRBV28
clone_size: .
j_call: TRBJ1-5
cdr3_aa: CASSWGRVDREAQPQHF
cdr3_nt: TGTGCCAGCAGTTGGGGACGAGTGGACAGGGAGGCTCAGCCCCAGCATTTT

d_call: .
v_call: TRBV12-3/TRBV12-4
clone_size: .
j_call: TRBJ1-2
cdr3_aa: CASSNLIGYTF
cdr3_nt: TGTGCCAGCAGTAACCTTATTGGCTACACCTTC

d_call: .
v_call: TRBV30
clone_size: once
j_call: TRBJ2-5
cdr3_aa: CAWSAGTQETQYF
cdr3_nt: TGTGCCTGGAGCGCCGGGACGCAGGAGACCCAGTACTTC

d_call: .
v_call: TRBV28
clone_size: .
j_call: TRBJ1-5
cdr3_aa: CASSSTGEYSNQPQHF
cdr3_nt: TGTGCCAGCAGTTCCACGGGCGAATATAGCAATCAGCCCCAGCATTTT

d_call: .
v_call: TRBV7-8
clone_size: once
j_call: TRBJ2-1
cdr3_aa: CASSATGSSYNEQFF
cdr3_nt: TGTGCCAGCAGCGCCACAGGGAGCTCCTACAATGAGCAGTTCTTC

d_call: TRBD2
v_call: TRBV27
clone_size: .
j_call: TRBJ2-1
cdr3_aa: CASTLSGDYNEQFF
cdr3_nt: TGTGCCAGCACTTTGAGCGGGGACTACAATGAGCAGTTCTTC

d_call: .
v_call: TRBV6-2/TRBV6-3
clone_size: .
j_call: TRBJ1-1
cdr3_aa: CASSHGRENTEAFF
cdr3_nt: TGTGCCAGCAGTCACGGACGGGAGAACACTGAAGCTTTCTTT

d_call: TRBD1
v_call: TRBV6-1
clone_size: .
j_call: TRBJ2-3
cdr3_aa: CASSDGDRDTQYF
cdr3_nt: TGTGCCAGCAGTGATGGGGACAGGGATACGCAGTATTTT

d_call: .
v_call: TRBV5-1
clone_size: .
j_call: TRBJ2-1
cdr3_aa: CASSFRTRTTYNEQFF
cdr3_nt: TGCGCCAGCAGCTTCCGGACAAGGACTACCTACAATGAGCAGTTCTTC